The TCR beta chain described here comes from a study of CD8 T cells in Susac syndrome. Findings of the study overall: The study recognized that its TCR sequencing and HLA analysis covered a relatively small number of individuals.

As concerns this clonotype: Antigen unknown.

Roughly 0.45 to 1 ug RNA was reverse transcribed with random hexamers. TCRdb reprocessed the immunoSEQ multiplex PCR reads via MiXCR and lists one record per CDR3 protein. The sample records over 200,000 distinct CDR3 sequences, approximately 95% being singletons. This CDR3 is 14 amino acids long. Trimming at V came to 5 bases and at J to 1 base, leaving 2 bases not matched to a gene. In germline, CDR1 is SEHNR, CDR2 FQNEAQ (reference sequence). Sequenced: CD4+ T cells from PBMCs. The V gene is TRBV7-9, the J gene TRBJ2-7; 10 bases align to TRBD1. This receptor was taken from a human donor with multiple sclerosis. CDR3: CASSRTGGSYEQYV. Here the CDR3 DNA reads TGTGCCAGCAGCCGGACAGGGGGTTCCTACGAGCAGTACGTC.